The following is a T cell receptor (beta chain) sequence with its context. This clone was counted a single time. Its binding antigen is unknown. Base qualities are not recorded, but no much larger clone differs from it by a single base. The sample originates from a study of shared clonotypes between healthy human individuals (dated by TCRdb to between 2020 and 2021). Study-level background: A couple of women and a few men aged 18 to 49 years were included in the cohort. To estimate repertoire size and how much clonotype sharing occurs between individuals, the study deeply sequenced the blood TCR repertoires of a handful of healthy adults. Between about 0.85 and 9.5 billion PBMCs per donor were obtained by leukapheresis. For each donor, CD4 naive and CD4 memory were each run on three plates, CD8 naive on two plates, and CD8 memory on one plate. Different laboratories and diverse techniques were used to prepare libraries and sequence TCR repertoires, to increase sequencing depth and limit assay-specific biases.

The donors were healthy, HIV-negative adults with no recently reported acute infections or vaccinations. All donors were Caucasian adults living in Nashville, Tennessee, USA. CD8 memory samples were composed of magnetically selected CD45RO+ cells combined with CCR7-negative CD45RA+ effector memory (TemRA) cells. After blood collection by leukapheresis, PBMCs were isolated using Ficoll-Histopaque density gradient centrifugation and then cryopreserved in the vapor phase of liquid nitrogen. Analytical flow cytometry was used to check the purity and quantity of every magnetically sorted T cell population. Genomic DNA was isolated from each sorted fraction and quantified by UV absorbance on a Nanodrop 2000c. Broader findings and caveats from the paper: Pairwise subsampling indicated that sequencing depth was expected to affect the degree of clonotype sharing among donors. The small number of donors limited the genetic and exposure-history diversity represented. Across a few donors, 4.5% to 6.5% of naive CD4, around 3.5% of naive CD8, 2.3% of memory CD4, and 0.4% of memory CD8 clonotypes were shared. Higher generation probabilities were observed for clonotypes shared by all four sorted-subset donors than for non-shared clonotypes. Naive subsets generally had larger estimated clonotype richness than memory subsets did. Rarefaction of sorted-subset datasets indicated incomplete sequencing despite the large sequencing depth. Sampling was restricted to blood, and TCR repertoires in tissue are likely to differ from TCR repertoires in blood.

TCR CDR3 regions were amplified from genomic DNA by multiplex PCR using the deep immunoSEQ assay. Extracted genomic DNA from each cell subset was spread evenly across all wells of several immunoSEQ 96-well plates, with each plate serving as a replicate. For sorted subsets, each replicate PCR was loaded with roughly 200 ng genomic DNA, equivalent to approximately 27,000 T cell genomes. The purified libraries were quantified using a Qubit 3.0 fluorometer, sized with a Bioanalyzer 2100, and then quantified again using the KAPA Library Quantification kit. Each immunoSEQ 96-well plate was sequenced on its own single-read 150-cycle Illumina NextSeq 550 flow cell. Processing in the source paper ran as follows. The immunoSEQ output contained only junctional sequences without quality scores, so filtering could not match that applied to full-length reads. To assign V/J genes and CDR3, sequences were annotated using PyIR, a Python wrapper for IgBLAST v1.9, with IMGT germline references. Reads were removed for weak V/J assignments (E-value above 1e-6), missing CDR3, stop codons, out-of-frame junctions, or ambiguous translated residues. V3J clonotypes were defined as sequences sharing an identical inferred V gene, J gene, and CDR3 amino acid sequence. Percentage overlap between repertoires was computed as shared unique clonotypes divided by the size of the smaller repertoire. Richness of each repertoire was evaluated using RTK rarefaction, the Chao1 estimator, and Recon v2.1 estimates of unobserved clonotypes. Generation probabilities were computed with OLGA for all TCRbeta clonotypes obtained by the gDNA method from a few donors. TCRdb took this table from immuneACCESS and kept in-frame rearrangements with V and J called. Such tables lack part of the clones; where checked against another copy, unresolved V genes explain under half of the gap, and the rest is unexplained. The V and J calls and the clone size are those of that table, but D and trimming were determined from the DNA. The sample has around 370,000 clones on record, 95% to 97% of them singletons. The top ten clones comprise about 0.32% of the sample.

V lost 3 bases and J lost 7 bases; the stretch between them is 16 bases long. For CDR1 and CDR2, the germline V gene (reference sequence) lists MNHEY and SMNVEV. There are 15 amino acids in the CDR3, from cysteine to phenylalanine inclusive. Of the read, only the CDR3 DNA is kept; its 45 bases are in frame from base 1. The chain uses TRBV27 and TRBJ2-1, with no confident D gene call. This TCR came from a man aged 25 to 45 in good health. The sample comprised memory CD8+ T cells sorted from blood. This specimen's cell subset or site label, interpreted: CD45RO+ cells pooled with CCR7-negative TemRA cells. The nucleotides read TGTGCCAGCAGTTTCGGAACGGTTAATGGGAATGAGCAGTTCTTC. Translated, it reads CASSFGTVNGNEQFF.